The 5 T cell receptor beta chains in this list originate from one sample, sequenced in a study of cytomegalovirus exposure and HLA in healthy donors. PCR employed 60 Vbeta and 13 Jbeta primers. Method: immunoSEQ multiplex PCR; TCRdb's copy keeps in-frame clones and lacks some. The sample lists 100,000 to 150,000 clones, about two thirds seen once, with about 3% in the top ten. The sample consisted of PBMCs. The receptors stem from a human donor in good health.

This rearrangement joins TRBV7-8 to TRBJ2-2; 11 nucleotides agree with TRBD1. The CDR3 runs 16 residues. Germline V lookup: CDR1 SGHVS, CDR2 FQNEAQ. With V trimmed by 1 base and J by 6 bases, 4 bases remained unmatched. CDR3 nucleotide sequence: TGTGCCAGCAGCTTAGTTCGGGACAGGGGGTCCGGGGAGCTGTTTTTT. Its translation: CASSLVRDRGSGELFF.

V gene TRBV19 combines with J gene TRBJ2-5; no reliable D call. Per germline, CDR1 LNHDA and CDR2 SQIVND (reference sequence). The CDR3 contains 13 residues. With 4 bases removed from V and 4 bases from J, the gap between germline ends came to 10 bases. The CDR3 bases are TGTGCCAGTAGTACAACGAGAGCAGAGACCCAGTACTTC. Translated: CASSTTRAETQYF.

The V call is TRBV27, the J call TRBJ2-1, with TRBD2 as a possible D gene (5 bases). The CDR3 is 12 residues long. CDR1 and CDR2 (germline): MNHEY, SMNVEV (reference sequence). The germline V and J ends were trimmed by 7 bases and 9 bases, with 13 bases remaining between them. The CDR3 DNA is TGTGCCAGCACGACTATCTGGGGTGAGCAGTTCTTC. Translating it yields CASTTIWGEQFF.

The chain carries TRBV7-9 and TRBJ2-2; a possible D gene is TRBD2 (5 bases). In germline, CDR1 is SEHNR, CDR2 FQNEAQ (reference sequence). The CDR3 is 13 amino acids. Trimming removed 11 bases from V and 3 bases from J, with 13 bases in between. CDR3 sequence reads: CAGAGVDTGELFF. In DNA, the CDR3 is TGTGCCGGCGCCGGGGTCGACACCGGGGAGCTGTTTTTT.

J is TRBJ1-5 and V is TRBV28, with D possibly being TRBD1 (5 bases). V was clipped by 3 bases and J by 9 bases, with 12 bases between them. Germline CDR1 is MDHEN and CDR2 is SYDVKM. CDR3 length equals 13 residues. In DNA form, the CDR3 reads TGTGCCAGCAGTTTGGAGGGAAGGGGGCCCCAGCATTTT. Its protein is CASSLEGRGPQHF.